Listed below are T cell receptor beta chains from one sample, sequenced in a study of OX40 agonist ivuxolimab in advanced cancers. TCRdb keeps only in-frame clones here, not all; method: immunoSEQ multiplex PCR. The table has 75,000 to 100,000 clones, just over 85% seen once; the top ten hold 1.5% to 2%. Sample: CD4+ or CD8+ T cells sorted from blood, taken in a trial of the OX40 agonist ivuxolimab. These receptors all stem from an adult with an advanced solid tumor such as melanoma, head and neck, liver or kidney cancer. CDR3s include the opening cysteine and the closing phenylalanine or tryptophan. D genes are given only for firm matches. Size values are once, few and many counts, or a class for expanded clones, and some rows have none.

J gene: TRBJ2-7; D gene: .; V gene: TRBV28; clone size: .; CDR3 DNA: TGTGCCAGCAGTTTAGTGGGCTACGAGCAGTACTTC; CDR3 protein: CASSLVGYEQYF
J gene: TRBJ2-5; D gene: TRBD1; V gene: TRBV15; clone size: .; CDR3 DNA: TGTGCCACCAGCAGGGTAACAGGGGGCTTGGAGACCCAGTACTTC; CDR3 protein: CATSRVTGGLETQYF
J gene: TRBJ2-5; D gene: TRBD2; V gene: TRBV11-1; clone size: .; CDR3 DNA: TGTGCCAGCAGCCCAGGGACTAGAGAGACCCAGTACTTC; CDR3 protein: CASSPGTRETQYF
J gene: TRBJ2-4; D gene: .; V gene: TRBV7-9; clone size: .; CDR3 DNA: TGTGCCAGCAGCTTAACGGGACAAAACATTCAGTACTTC; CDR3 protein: CASSLTGQNIQYF
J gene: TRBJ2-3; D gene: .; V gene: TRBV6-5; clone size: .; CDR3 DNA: TGTGCCAGCAGTTATTCCGGATGGCAGTATTTT; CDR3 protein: CASSYSGWQYF
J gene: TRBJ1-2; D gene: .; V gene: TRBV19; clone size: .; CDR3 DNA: TGTGCTCGTAAGGCCAACCAGGGGTCACTAATTTCTAACTATGGCTACACCTTC; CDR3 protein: CARKANQGSLISNYGYTF
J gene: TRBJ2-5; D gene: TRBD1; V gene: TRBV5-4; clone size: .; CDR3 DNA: TGTGCCAGCAGCCGACAGGGGTCCCAAGAGACCCAGTACTTC; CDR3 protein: CASSRQGSQETQYF
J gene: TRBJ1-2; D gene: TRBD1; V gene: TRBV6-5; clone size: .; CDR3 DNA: TGTGCCACGGCTAGGGACAGGAGCTCCTATGGCTACACCTTC; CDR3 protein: CATARDRSSYGYTF
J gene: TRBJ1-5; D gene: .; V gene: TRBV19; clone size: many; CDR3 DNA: TGTGCCAGTAGTATCCGATCGTATAGCAATCAGCCCCAGCATTTT; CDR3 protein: CASSIRSYSNQPQHF
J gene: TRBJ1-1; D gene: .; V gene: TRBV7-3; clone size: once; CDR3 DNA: TGTGCCAGCAGCCCACGTCATTTTGGCAGACCGAACACTGAAGCTTTCTTT; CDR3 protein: CASSPRHFGRPNTEAFF
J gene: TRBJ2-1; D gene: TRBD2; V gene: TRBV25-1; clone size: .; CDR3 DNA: TGTGCCAGCAGTTCAGCCAGCGGGGTCAATGAGCAGTTCTTC; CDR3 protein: CASSSASGVNEQFF
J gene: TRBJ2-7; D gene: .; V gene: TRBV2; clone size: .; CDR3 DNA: TGTGCCAGCAGACCCCCCGGGACTTATTCCTACGAGCAGTACTTC; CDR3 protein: CASRPPGTYSYEQYF
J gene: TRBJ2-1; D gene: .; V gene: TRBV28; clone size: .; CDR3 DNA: TGTGCCAGCAGCTCCCTCGATGAGCAGTTCTTC; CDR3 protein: CASSSLDEQFF
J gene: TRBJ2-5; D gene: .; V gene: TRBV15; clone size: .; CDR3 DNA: TGTGCCACCCGGCGCGGACAGCAAGAGACCCAGTACTTC; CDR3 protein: CATRRGQQETQYF